The entry that follows covers one T cell receptor beta chain sequence. Negative isolation yielded CD4+ and CD8+ T cells, and FACS enriched TEMRA cells. The RNA input was roughly 0.5 to 1 ug, and it was reverse transcribed with random hexamers. Via MiXCR, TCRdb re-called the immunoSEQ multiplex PCR reads, giving one row per CDR3 protein. The sample gives roughly 120,000 distinct CDR3 sequences, 90% to 95% of which show up once; roughly 0.094% is in the top ten. This specimen comes from a study of CD8 T cells in Susac syndrome. The source material was CD4+ T cells from PBMCs. This clonotype was obtained from a human donor with multiple sclerosis.

The CDR3 nucleotides read TGCAGTGCTAGGCGACAGGCCCGGGCTACAGGGGAGACCCAGTACTTC. It is translated as CSARRQARATGETQYF. The chain uses TRBV20-1 and TRBJ2-5; tentatively, D is TRBD1 (6 bases). The CDR3 runs to 16 residues. In germline, CDR1 is DFQATT, CDR2 SNEGSKA (reference sequence). V was pared by 3 bases and J by 5 bases, with 22 bases between.